The 15 T cell receptor beta chains reported below all come from one sample, sequenced in a study of OX40 agonist ivuxolimab in advanced cancers. The library was made by the immunoSEQ multiplex PCR assay. TCRdb carries this immuneACCESS record with in-frame sequences only. Its versions omit some clonotypes, under half of them owing to an unresolved V gene in the studies checked, with the rest unexplained. The table for this sample lists around 39,000 clones; 78% of them were counted only once. The ten biggest clones cover roughly 13% of the sample. The sequenced sample was CD4+ or CD8+ T cells sorted from blood, obtained in a trial of the OX40 agonist ivuxolimab. Receptors originate from an adult with an advanced solid tumor such as melanoma, head and neck, liver or kidney cancer.

The J gene is TRBJ2-3, the V gene TRBV7-9; possibly TRBD1 for D (5 bases). The germline CDR1 and CDR2 sequences are SEHNR and FQNEAQ (reference sequence). The V end lost 1 base, the J end lost 0 bases, and 8 bases lay between the germline ends. This CDR3 region has 15 residues. The CDR3 DNA is TGTGCCAGCAGCTTAGGGACACTTAGCACAGATACGCAGTATTTT. Its protein is CASSLGTLSTDTQYF.

The chain links TRBV5-1 to TRBJ2-3; weak D call: TRBD2 (5 bases). The CDR3 is 14 amino acids. Germline lookup yields CDR1 SGHRS and CDR2 YFSETQ. V dropped 4 bases and J dropped 4 bases, with 13 bases sitting between them. The CDR3 reads CASSVTAVADTQYF. The CDR3 DNA sequence: TGCGCCAGCAGCGTTACAGCGGTCGCAGATACGCAGTATTTT. Together with reference TRBV5-1 and TRBJ2-3, the CDR3 gives the full variable domain: KAGVTQTPRYLIKTRGQQVTLSCSPISGHRSVSWYQQTPGQGLQFLFEYFSETQRNKGNFPGRFSGRQFSNSRSEMNVSTLELGDSALYLCASSVTAVADTQYFGPGTRLTVL.

J is TRBJ2-3 and V is TRBV11-1, with 9 bases fitting TRBD2. Germline CDR1 SGHAT, CDR2 FQDESV (reference sequence). The CDR3 loop spans 16 amino acids. After removal of 7 bases from V and 3 bases from J, the junction contained 11 bases not matched to a gene. CDR3 DNA: TGTGCCAGCACCCTCCAAGCGGGACTAGCAACAGATACGCAGTATTTT. Encoded protein: CASTLQAGLATDTQYF.

The rearrangement joins TRBV18 to TRBJ2-1; either TRBD1 or TRBD2 may fit D (5 bases each). The germline V gene has CDR1 KGHSH and CDR2 LQKENI. The CDR3 is 14 amino acids. With 6 bases removed from V and 8 bases from J, the gap between germline ends came to 17 bases. CDR3 nucleotides: TGTGCCAGCTCTGAGGGAGTCCAAGGGGATGAGCAGTTCTTC. The encoded protein is CASSEGVQGDEQFF.

This chain links TRBV5-4 with TRBJ1-2; 9 positions agree with TRBD1. The CDR3 extends over 13 amino acids. Looked up from germline, CDR1 is SGHNT and CDR2 is YYREEE (reference sequence). J was trimmed by 5 bases and V by 4 bases; bases with no gene match: 3. The CDR3 nucleotides are TGTGCCAGCAGCCAAGACAGGGGGTATGGCTACACCTTC. Translation gives CASSQDRGYGYTF.

CDR3 sequence: CASSLGWGPLETQYF. DNA of the CDR3: TGTGCCAGCAGCTTAGGCTGGGGTCCCCTAGAGACCCAGTACTTC. The chain uses TRBV7-2 and TRBJ2-5; D is undetermined. The germline V gene has CDR1 SGHTA and CDR2 FQGNSA. V was pared by 1 base and J by 4 bases, with 13 bases between. CDR3 length: 15 amino acids.

As regards this clone: This CDR3 is also generated by other DNA sequences in the sample. The gene calls are TRBV7-9 and TRBJ1-1, with D unresolved. This CDR3 has 13 amino acids. V dropped 3 bases and J dropped 1 base, with 6 bases sitting between them. CDR1 is SEHNR, CDR2 FQNEAQ, per germline (reference sequence). The CDR3 nucleotides read TGTGCCAGCAGCTTCGGCCCGAACACTGAAGCTTTCTTT. Translated, it gives CASSFGPNTEAFF.

The chain uses TRBV9 and TRBJ2-1; 9 positions match TRBD2. The V gene's germline CDR1 is SGDLS and CDR2 YYNGEE. The CDR3 has 15 residues. Germline trimming cut 3 bases from V and 8 bases from J; bases unmatched to any gene: 9. For the CDR3, the DNA is TGTGCCAGCAGCGCAACCGGGACTAGCAGCTATGAGCAGTTCTTC. It is translated as CASSATGTSSYEQFF.

By share of the sample, this clone is medium-sized. The chain combines TRBV10-2 with TRBJ2-7, with unresolved D. The CDR3 length is 14 residues. The germline V gene encodes CDR1 WSHSY and CDR2 SAAADI. V lost 4 bases and J 2 bases, leaving 12 bases between the germline ends. The DNA of the CDR3 is TGCGCCAGCAGTGGACCTCGTGTGGCCTACGAGCAGTACTTC. Translation gives CASSGPRVAYEQYF.

The chain carries TRBV30 and TRBJ1-2; D gene ambiguous. The CDR3 consists of 11 residues. The germline V gene encodes CDR1 GTSNPN and CDR2 SVGIG (reference sequence). The CDR3 nucleotides are TGTGTGTGCGGAATCGGCTATGGCTACACCTTC. Protein: CVCGIGYGYTF.

V is TRBV6-1 and J is TRBJ2-5, with 10 bases matching TRBD2. The trim removed 8 bases at V and 5 bases at J, leaving 11 bases unmatched. The length of the CDR3 is 15 residues. The germline CDR1 and CDR2 sequences are MNHNS and SASEGT. Here the CDR3 DNA reads TGTGCCAGCTTTCTAGCGGGGGCTGGGGAGGAGACCCAGTACTTC. Protein product: CASFLAGAGEETQYF.

This clone turned up a few times. The CDR3 nucleotides read TGTGCCTGGGCGGCACCCTCTGGAAACACCATATATTTT. Translation gives CAWAAPSGNTIYF. This chain joins TRBV30 and TRBJ1-3; D is uncertain. V was clipped by 5 bases and J by 0 bases, with 8 bases between them. The CDR3 consists of 13 residues. Looked up from germline, CDR1 is GTSNPN and CDR2 is SVGIG (reference sequence).

This clone was recorded a few times. The gene calls are TRBV9 and TRBJ2-7; D call uncertain. Germline lookup yields CDR1 SGDLS and CDR2 YYNGEE. The CDR3 is 14 residues long. Trimming took 3 bases from V and 6 from J, leaving 16 bases between them. The CDR3 nucleotides are TGTGCCAGCAGCGCAACTCCTAGTTCCCTCGAGCAGTACTTC. Encoded protein: CASSATPSSLEQYF.

The chain is built from TRBV7-3 and TRBJ2-3, with TRBD2 matching over 8 bases. The CDR3 sequence is 16 residues long. Germline CDR1 and CDR2: SGHTA and FQGTGA. J lost 5 bases, V lost 2 bases, and 9 bases had no gene match. CDR3 sequence reads: CASSLVLRGAGDTQYF. Here the CDR3 DNA reads TGTGCCAGCAGCTTAGTTTTGCGGGGGGCGGGAGATACGCAGTATTTT. The variable domain in full, with the rest retrieved from reference TRBV7-3 and TRBJ2-3, is GAGVSQTPSNKVTEKGKYVELRCDPISGHTALYWYRQSLGQGPEFLIYFQGTGAADDSGLPNDRFFAVRPEGSVSTLKIQRTERGDSAVYLCASSLVLRGAGDTQYFGPGTRLTVL.

The V call is TRBV28, the J call TRBJ2-6; D might be TRBD1 (5 bases). CDR1 MDHEN and CDR2 SYDVKM come from the germline V gene. The CDR3 contains 14 residues. Between the trimmed V and J ends, which lost 6 bases and 0 bases, there was a span of 6 bases. The CDR3 is CASSRDSGANVLTF. DNA of the CDR3: TGTGCCAGCAGCAGGGACTCTGGGGCCAACGTCCTGACTTTC.